The 32 T cell receptor beta chains below were found in one sample sequenced in a study of metastatic and nonmetastatic thyroid tumors. TCRdb re-processed the PCR reads through MiXCR. The top ten clones hold about a tenth of a sample with around 38,000 clones, 28% of them seen once. Patients were all untreated before their thyroid surgery. Material: blood. Receptor source: a male donor with papillary thyroid cancer or a benign thyroid nodule (not recorded which). Some clones in this sample may be carry-over from other donors' samples.

This clone was observed at least ten times. The chain is built from TRBV6-1 and TRBJ2-5; 10 bases agree with TRBD2. Trimming at V came to 2 bases and at J to 0 bases, leaving 0 bases not matched to a gene. Germline CDR1 MNHNS, CDR2 SASEGT. There are 15 residues in the CDR3. CDR3 DNA: TGTGCCAGCAGTGAACTAGCGGGAGACCAAGAGACCCAGTACTTC. It is translated as CASSELAGDQETQYF.

V and J are TRBV20-1 and TRBJ2-7; D not certain. Germline-derived CDR1 and CDR2 are DFQATT and SNEGSKA (reference sequence). V was shortened by 3 bases and J by 7 bases, with 13 bases between the two germline ends. This CDR3 has 12 residues. CDR3: CSASPVRWEQYF. CDR3 DNA sequence: TGCAGTGCTAGTCCAGTGAGGTGGGAGCAGTACTTC.

In its sample, this clone was seen many times. The gene calls are TRBV27 and TRBJ2-2; D may be TRBD2 (5 bases). Per germline, CDR1 MNHEY and CDR2 SMNVEV (reference sequence). V dropped 8 bases and J dropped 6 bases, with 13 bases sitting between them. The CDR3 spans 13 residues. CDR3 protein: CASCISGSGELFF. DNA of the CDR3: TGTGCCAGCTGTATCTCGGGATCCGGGGAGCTGTTTTTT.

This rearrangement joins TRBV7-9 to TRBJ2-1, with D perhaps being TRBD1 or TRBD2 (5 bases each). This CDR3 has 12 amino acids. Germline-derived CDR1 and CDR2 are SEHNR and FQNEAQ (reference sequence). Deletions cut 1 base from V and 9 bases from J, with 7 bases between. CDR3 loop: CASSLGDPEQFF. In nucleotides, the CDR3 is TGTGCCAGCAGCTTAGGGGACCCTGAGCAGTTCTTC.

This clone was seen a handful of times. At one end, the junction sequence differs from germline, possibly due to a read error. This chain joins TRBV6-1 and TRBJ1-5; D not resolved. Germline V gene lookup returns CDR1 MNHNS and CDR2 SASEGT. The CDR3 extends over 15 amino acids. The CDR3 DNA is TGTGCCAGCACCCAAATTGCGGCGGCCAGTGCGCCCCATCATTTT. Its protein is CASTQIAAASAPHHF.

In regard to this clone: Compared with germline, one end of the junction differs, possibly owing to a read error. This sequence joins TRBV7-3 and TRBJ2-1, with D possibly TRBD1 on 6 matching bases. This CDR3 is built from 14 residues. Germline V gives CDR1 SGHTA, CDR2 FQGTGA. This CDR3 is CASSLNYYPGVQSF. In DNA, the CDR3 is TGTGCCAGCAGCTTAAACTACTACCCAGGGGTGCAGTCCTTC.

This clone occurred a few times. The V call is TRBV19, the J call TRBJ1-2; TRBD1 might be the D (5 bases). Germline CDR1 LNHDA, CDR2 SQIVND (reference sequence). CDR3 size: 14 residues. With 6 bases removed from V and 7 bases from J, the gap between germline ends came to 18 bases. Written as DNA, the CDR3 is TGTGCCAGTAGACCAGGGATTGTGGTTGGTGGCTACACCTTC. As protein: CASRPGIVVGGYTF. The entire variable domain, with the rest obtained from reference TRBV19 and TRBJ1-2, is as follows: DGGITQSPKYLFRKEGQNVTLSCEQNLNHDAMYWYRQDPGQGLRLIYYSQIVNDFQKGDIAEGYSVSREKKESFPLTVTSAQKNPTAFYLCASRPGIVVGGYTFGSGTRLTVV.

This clone has a count of ten or more. The chain has TRBV12-3 or TRBV12-4 and TRBJ2-5; D is possibly TRBD1 or TRBD2 (5 bases each). The CDR3 runs 15 residues. V was cut by 6 bases and J by 4 bases, with 18 bases left in between. The CDR3 loop reads CASRKGTSRGETQYF. The CDR3 coding sequence is TGTGCCAGCAGAAAGGGGACCTCCCGGGGAGAGACCCAGTACTTC.

This chain joins TRBV2 and TRBJ1-5; D ambiguous. V was clipped by 1 base and J by 5 bases, with 12 bases between them. The CDR3 is 15 amino acids. Germline V gene sequence: CDR1 SNHLY, CDR2 FYNNEI. CDR3 bases: TGTGCCAGCAGTGAAGGCCGCGCGGGCCATCAGCCCCAGCATTTT. Protein sequence: CASSEGRAGHQPQHF.

Of note for this clone: An end of the junction does not agree with germline; a read error may underlie this. The chain couples TRBV3-1 to TRBJ2-2; no reliable D call. This CDR3 comprises 13 residues. CDR1 and CDR2 from the germline V gene are LGHDT and YNNKEL (reference sequence). The CDR3 sequence: CDSSQGQTGELFF. The CDR3, as DNA: TGTGACAGCAGCCAAGGTCAGACCGGGGAGCTGTTTTTT.

This clone was seen repeatedly, ten times or more. The chain combines TRBV7-2 with TRBJ1-1; the match to TRBD1 covers 8 bases. V was pared by 2 bases and J by 1 base, with 3 bases of the junction left unmatched. There are 15 residues in the CDR3. The V gene's germline CDR1 is SGHTA and CDR2 FQGNSA. CDR3 sequence reads: CASSLWTGTNTEAFF. CDR3 bases: TGTGCCAGCAGCTTATGGACAGGGACGAACACTGAAGCTTTCTTT. Variable domain in full (rest from reference TRBV7-2 and TRBJ1-1): GAGVSQSPSNKVTEKGKDVELRCDPISGHTALYWYRQSLGQGLEFLIYFQGNSAPDKSGLPSDRFSAERTGGSVSTLTIQRTQQEDSAVYLCASSLWTGTNTEAFFGQGTRLTVV.

The V and J genes are TRBV7-8 and TRBJ1-1; D is ambiguous. The length of the CDR3 is 13 residues. From germline, CDR1 is SGHVS and CDR2 FQNEAQ. Between the trimmed V and J ends, which lost 2 bases and 8 bases, there was a span of 12 bases. This CDR3 is CASSLRQEGEAFF. CDR3 nucleotides: TGTGCCAGCAGCTTACGGCAGGAGGGCGAAGCTTTCTTT.

This chain connects TRBV29-1 to TRBJ2-2, with 11 bases matching TRBD2. V gave up 6 bases and J gave up 4 bases; unmatched junction bases: 13. CDR1 is SQVTM and CDR2 is ANQGSEA in the germline V gene. The CDR3 loop spans 17 amino acids. CDR3 DNA sequence: TGCAGCGTCTACGTTCTAGCGGGAGGTCCGTGCACCGGGGAGCTGTTTTTT. Amino acid sequence: CSVYVLAGGPCTGELFF.

The chain combines TRBV11-1 with TRBJ2-7, with 9 nucleotides matching TRBD1. The germline gives CDR1 SGHAT, CDR2 FQDESV (reference sequence). J was trimmed by 3 bases and V by 3 bases; bases with no gene match: 9. The CDR3 contains 16 residues. CDR3 nucleotides: TGTGCCAGCAGCTTCCGGGTACAGGGGGCCAGCTACGAGCAGTACTTC. It encodes CASSFRVQGASYEQYF.

The table lists this clone with a count of one. The rearrangement joins TRBV4-2 to TRBJ2-1; 16 bases are a match to TRBD2. J lost 9 bases, V lost 3 bases, and 17 bases had no gene match. The CDR3 sequence is 20 residues long. From germline, CDR1 is LGHNA and CDR2 YNFKEQ. CDR3: CASSQIPGLAGGLGVGEQFF. The CDR3 DNA reads as TGTGCCAGCAGCCAGATACCGGGACTAGCGGGAGGGCTGGGTGTGGGTGAGCAGTTCTTC.

The chain recombines TRBV18 with TRBJ1-1; no reliable D call. The V end lost 6 bases, the J end lost 1 base, and 9 bases lay between the germline ends. The length of the CDR3 is 13 residues. The V gene's germline CDR1 is KGHSH and CDR2 LQKENI. The CDR3 loop is CASSTYRNTEAFF. The CDR3, as DNA: TGTGCCAGCTCTACCTACAGGAACACTGAAGCTTTCTTT.

This clone has at least ten counts. This chain connects TRBV3-1 to TRBJ1-3, with D unclear. CDR1 LGHDT and CDR2 YNNKEL come from the germline V gene (reference sequence). V dropped 0 bases and J dropped 9 bases, with 9 bases sitting between them. The CDR3 contains 13 residues. The CDR3 region is CASSQDRQRTIYF. In DNA form, the CDR3 reads TGTGCCAGCAGCCAAGATCGGCAACGCACCATATATTTT.

This clone was observed a single time. This chain joins TRBV20-1 and TRBJ2-1, with 14 bases matching TRBD2. J lost 1 base, V lost 3 bases, and 5 bases had no gene match. Germline values: CDR1 DFQATT, CDR2 SNEGSKA (reference sequence). The CDR3 runs 17 residues. CDR3 amino acids: CSARGTSGRASYNEQFF. Here the CDR3 DNA reads TGCAGTGCTAGGGGGACTAGCGGGAGAGCTTCCTACAATGAGCAGTTCTTC.

This clone was observed at least ten times. The chain employs TRBV5-6 and TRBJ1-2; D unclear. The V gene lost 0 bases and the J gene lost 3 bases, with 12 bases spanning the gap. In germline, CDR1 is SGHDT, CDR2 YYEEEE. CDR3 length: 15 residues. CDR3 sequence reads: CASSLAPWEDYGYTF. In DNA form, the CDR3 reads TGTGCCAGCAGCTTGGCCCCCTGGGAGGACTATGGCTACACCTTC.

J is TRBJ1-6 and V is TRBV7-2, with no clear D. V lost 3 bases to trimming and J lost 6 bases, with 9 bases between them. The germline V gene has CDR1 SGHTA and CDR2 FQGNSA. The CDR3 runs 14 residues. The CDR3 loop is CASSFVARNSPLHF. The CDR3 DNA follows: TGTGCCAGCAGCTTCGTGGCTCGTAATTCACCCCTCCACTTT.

This clone occurred a few times. A much larger clone sits a single nucleotide away, making a read error possible. The same CDR3 can be traced to other DNA sequences in this sample. The chain uses TRBV6-4 and TRBJ2-3, with a possible D match to TRBD2 (5 bases). Between the trimmed V and J ends, which lost 8 bases and 0 bases, there was a span of 12 bases. The CDR3 runs to 14 residues. Germline CDR1 MRHNA, CDR2 SNTAGT. This CDR3 reads CASGGGGSTDTQYF. CDR3 coding DNA: TGTGCCAGCGGTGGTGGCGGGAGCACAGATACGCAGTATTTT.

This clone has at least ten counts. The CDR3 sequence is CASSTAPDRGLDNEQFF. The CDR3 bases are TGTGCCAGTAGTACCGCTCCGGACAGGGGGCTCGACAATGAGCAGTTCTTC. The gene calls are TRBV19 and TRBJ2-1; TRBD1 agrees at 11 bases. The V and J ends lost 4 bases and 5 bases, in that order; junction bases with no gene match: 10. This CDR3 is 17 amino acids long. Germline V lookup: CDR1 LNHDA, CDR2 SQIVND (reference sequence).

This clone was seen at least ten times. The V call is TRBV24-1, the J call TRBJ2-5, with unresolved D. This CDR3 spans 12 amino acids. CDR1 and CDR2 (germline): KGHDR, SFDVKD. Between the trimmed V and J ends, which lost 0 bases and 8 bases, there was a span of 6 bases. The CDR3: CATSDLTATQYF. CDR3 DNA sequence: TGTGCCACCAGTGATTTGACAGCCACCCAGTACTTC.

The chain couples TRBV9 to TRBJ1-6; no firm D call. V lost 0 bases and J 6 bases, leaving 4 bases between the germline ends. The V gene's germline CDR1 is SGDLS and CDR2 YYNGEE. The CDR3 is 13 amino acids. CDR3 bases: TGTGCCAGCAGCGTAGGGGGTAATTCACCCCTCCACTTT. It is translated as CASSVGGNSPLHF.

About this clone itself: At one of its ends the junction is not consistent with the germline gene, which may arise from a read error. V is TRBV9 and J is TRBJ1-2; TRBD1 matches 10 bases. The V gene's germline CDR1 is SGDLS and CDR2 YYNGEE. CDR3 size: 14 residues. CDR3: CACSVGDRGEGYTF. The CDR3 DNA reads TGTGCCTGCAGCGTAGGGGACAGGGGAGAAGGCTACACCTTC. The full variable domain, completed using reference TRBV9 and TRBJ1-2, is DSGVTQTPKHLITATGQRVTLRCSPRSGDLSVYWYQQSLDQGLQFLIQYYNGEERAKGNILERFSAQQFPDLHSELNLSSLELGDSALYFCACSVGDRGEGYTFGSGTRLTVV.

This clone came up many times. The chain is built from TRBV25-1 and TRBJ2-2, with D unclear. Germline V gene sequence: CDR1 MGHDK, CDR2 SYGVNS. Trimming took off 6 bases at V and 1 base at J, with 12 bases between the two ends. The CDR3 consists of 15 residues. CDR3 DNA: TGTGCCAGCAGCAAGACACCGATGAACACCGGGGAGCTGTTTTTT. Translating gives CASSKTPMNTGELFF.

In this sample, this clone turned up many times. The chain is built from TRBV15 and TRBJ2-7; 7 bases fit TRBD1. V was pared by 1 base and J by 3 bases, with 9 bases of the junction left unmatched. Per the germline V gene, CDR1 is LNHNV and CDR2 is YYDKDF (reference sequence). The CDR3 extends over 16 amino acids. CDR3 in DNA: TGTGCCACCAGCAGAGCTTCCGGGACAGAGTACTACGAGCAGTACTTC. Protein product: CATSRASGTEYYEQYF.

This clone was found many times. V gene TRBV9 combines with J gene TRBJ2-3; unclear D gene. The germline V and J ends were trimmed by 0 bases and 0 bases, with 8 bases remaining between them. CDR1 and CDR2 (germline): SGDLS, YYNGEE. CDR3 length: 15 residues. The CDR3 loop reads CASSVEGVSTDTQYF. The CDR3 nucleotides are TGTGCCAGCAGCGTAGAAGGCGTGAGCACAGATACGCAGTATTTT.

The V and J genes are TRBV5-2 and TRBJ2-1; TRBD2, as called in the table, went unchecked against the DNA. TRBV5-2 is a known pseudogene. This CDR3 region has 16 residues. The DNA for the CDR3 is TGTGCCAGTAAAACAACACTAGCGGGCGAAAACAATGAGCAGTTCTTC. As protein: CASKTTLAGENNEQFF.

This clone was counted many times. The chain joins TRBV5-8 to TRBJ2-7; D is tentatively TRBD1 or TRBD2 (5 bases each). From germline, CDR1 is SGHTS and CDR2 YDEGEE. V dropped 0 bases and J dropped 13 bases, with 8 bases sitting between them. This CDR3 comprises 10 residues. In nucleotides, the CDR3 is TGTGCCAGCAGCTTGGTGGGACGATACTTC. This encodes CASSLVGRYF.

This clone was seen many times. The chain uses TRBV5-6 and TRBJ2-3, with TRBD2 identical over 9 bases. The CDR3 runs 16 residues. Germline trimming cut 1 base from V and 2 bases from J; bases unmatched to any gene: 5. Germline V lookup: CDR1 SGHDT, CDR2 YYEEEE. CDR3 region: CASSLKGLALTDTQYF. In nucleotides, the CDR3 is TGTGCCAGCAGCTTGAAGGGACTAGCCCTCACAGATACGCAGTATTTT.

The chain is built from TRBV27 and TRBJ2-7, with unresolved D. Looked up from germline, CDR1 is MNHEY and CDR2 is SMNVEV (reference sequence). Trimming stripped 5 bases from V and 2 bases from J, with 13 bases between. This CDR3 is built from 14 residues. The CDR3: CASSPETNPYEQYF. The CDR3 region has the DNA TGTGCCAGCAGTCCCGAGACCAACCCCTACGAGCAGTACTTC.